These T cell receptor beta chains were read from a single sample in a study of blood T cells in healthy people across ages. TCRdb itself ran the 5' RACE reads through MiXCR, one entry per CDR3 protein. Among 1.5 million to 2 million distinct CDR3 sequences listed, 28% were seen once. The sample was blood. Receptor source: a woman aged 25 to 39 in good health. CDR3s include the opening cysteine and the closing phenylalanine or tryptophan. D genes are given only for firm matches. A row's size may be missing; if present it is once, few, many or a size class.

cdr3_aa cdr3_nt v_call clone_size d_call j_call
CAWSLAGGGELFF TGTGCCTGGAGTCTAGCGGGAGGTGGGGAGCTGTTTTTT TRBV30 once TRBD2 TRBJ2-2
CASSLRDIYGYTF TGTGCCAGCAGTCTCCGGGACATCTATGGCTACACCTTC TRBV6-2/TRBV6-3 few . TRBJ1-2
CASSFEAGRPQETQYF TGTGCCAGCAGCTTTGAGGCAGGGAGGCCCCAAGAGACCCAGTACTTC TRBV7-2 . . TRBJ2-5
CASSQTPLAGRETQYF TGTGCCAGCAGCCAAACGCCACTAGCGGGAAGGGAGACCCAGTACTTC TRBV14 . TRBD2 TRBJ2-5
CASSLRGARLLETQYF TGTGCCAGCAGTTTAAGGGGGGCCAGATTGCTAGAGACCCAGTACTTC TRBV12-3/TRBV12-4 few . TRBJ2-5
CASSAPLAGGQGEQFF TGTGCCAGCAGCGCGCCGTTAGCGGGGGGGCAGGGTGAGCAGTTCTTC TRBV9 . TRBD2 TRBJ2-1
CASSVAGQSETQYF TGTGCCAGTAGCGTTGCCGGACAGTCGGAGACCCAGTACTTC TRBV7-2 once . TRBJ2-5
CASSQAQGGSYGYTF TGCGCCAGCAGCCAAGCGCAGGGGGGCAGCTATGGCTACACCTTC TRBV4-1 . TRBD1 TRBJ1-2
CSAGTGSGGAVNTQYF TGCAGTGCTGGGACGGGGAGCGGGGGGGCGGTGAATACGCAGTATTTT TRBV20-1 . TRBD2 TRBJ2-3
CASSQLIGQAGETQYF TGTGCCAGCAGCCAACTCATAGGACAGGCTGGGGAGACCCAGTACTTC TRBV2 . TRBD1 TRBJ2-5
CSARVPTSGFEQYF TGCAGTGCTAGAGTTCCGACTAGCGGGTTCGAGCAGTACTTC TRBV20-1 . TRBD2 TRBJ2-7
CASSSGTGLSGPQHF TGTGCCAGTAGTTCCGGGACAGGGTTAAGTGGGCCCCAGCATTTT TRBV19 few TRBD1 TRBJ1-5
CASSSRYAMKNKQYF TGTGCCAGCAGCTCCCGTTATGCTATGAAGAACAAGCAGTACTTC TRBV7-8 . . TRBJ2-5
CASSEVTGNTEAFF TGTGCCAGCAGCGAAGTTACAGGGAACACTGAAGCTTTCTTT TRBV7-9 . . TRBJ1-1
CASSQDHRGSSPFF TGTGCCAGCAGCCAAGACCACAGGGGTTCCAGTCCTTTCTTT TRBV3-1 few TRBD1 TRBJ1-1
CASSLGLDGNYGYTF TGTGCCAGCAGCTTAGGGTTGGACGGAAACTATGGCTACACCTTC TRBV7-9 few . TRBJ1-2
CASSWGQVNTEAFF TGTGCCAGCAGTTGGGGACAGGTGAACACTGAAGCTTTCTTT TRBV28 . TRBD1 TRBJ1-1
CASRIAGGPHRTDMQYF TGTGCCAGCAGGATAGCGGGAGGGCCGCATCGGACAGATATGCAGTATTTT TRBV6-1 once TRBD2 TRBJ2-3
CASSSYRTGGVEETQYF TGTGCCAGCAGTTCCTATCGGACAGGTGGGGTTGAAGAGACCCAGTACTTC TRBV6-5 . TRBD1 TRBJ2-5
CASSLGARRGGTEQFF TGTGCCAGCAGCTTAGGAGCCCGGCGGGGGGGCACTGAGCAGTTCTTC TRBV11-3 . TRBD2 TRBJ2-1
CASSHRESSYNEQFF TGTGCCAGCAGCCACCGGGAAAGCTCCTACAATGAGCAGTTCTTC TRBV7-8 few . TRBJ2-1
CASRMGGEVYEQYF TGTGCCAGCAGAATGGGGGGGGAAGTCTACGAGCAGTACTTC TRBV12-3/TRBV12-4 . TRBD2 TRBJ2-7
CSARRDRVYNSPLHF TGCAGTGCTAGAAGGGACAGGGTTTATAATTCACCCCTCCACTTT TRBV20-1 few TRBD1 TRBJ1-6
CSAQEGAGEKLFF TGCAGTGCCCAGGAGGGGGCCGGTGAAAAACTGTTTTTT TRBV20-1 few TRBD1 TRBJ1-4
CAIGGDMQYF TGTGCCATTGGTGGTGATATGCAGTATTTT TRBV10-3 . . TRBJ2-3
CASSYVGSTYNEQFF TGTGCCAGCAGTTATGTCGGGTCAACTTACAATGAGCAGTTCTTC TRBV6-6 many . TRBJ2-1
CASSFATSTQETQYF TGTGCCAGCAGTTTCGCGACTAGCACACAAGAGACCCAGTACTTC TRBV12-3/TRBV12-4 . TRBD2 TRBJ2-5
CASSLRRRPNQPQHF TGTGCCAGCAGTCTCCGCCGGAGACCGAATCAGCCCCAGCATTTT TRBV12-3/TRBV12-4 . . TRBJ1-5
CASSRGSTDVQYF TGTGCCAGCAGTAGAGGGTCAACAGATGTGCAGTATTTT TRBV12-3/TRBV12-4 . . TRBJ2-3
CASALGLGEQYF TGTGCCAGCGCCCTGGGGTTGGGCGAGCAGTACTTC TRBV28 . . TRBJ2-7
CASSQDLLAGGQFF TGCGCCAGCAGCCAAGATTTGCTAGCGGGGGGGCAGTTCTTC TRBV4-1 . TRBD2 TRBJ2-1
CSASYRVGEQFF TGCAGTGCTAGTTACCGAGTTGGGGAGCAGTTCTTC TRBV20-1 . . TRBJ2-1
CASSSSPGQGVFGYTF TGTGCCAGCAGCTCCTCTCCCGGACAGGGGGTCTTCGGCTACACCTTC TRBV7-2 few TRBD1 TRBJ1-2
CARQALSGYGYTF TGTGCCCGCCAGGCCCTAAGCGGCTATGGCTACACCTTC TRBV10-3 . . TRBJ1-2
CSAREPGRSSYEQYF TGCAGTGCTAGAGAACCGGGACGGAGCTCCTACGAGCAGTACTTC TRBV20-1 many . TRBJ2-7
CASSSQQGSSPLHF TGTGCCAGCAGTTCCCAACAGGGTTCTTCACCCCTCCACTTT TRBV27 . . TRBJ1-6
CASSQDMAVNGYTF TGTGCCAGCAGCCAAGATATGGCGGTGAATGGCTACACCTTC TRBV14 . . TRBJ1-2
CASSLAGDGTEAFF TGCGCCAGCAGCTTGGCTGGGGATGGTACTGAAGCTTTCTTT TRBV5-1 few . TRBJ1-1
CASRAGIEKLFF TGTGCCAGCAGAGCGGGGATTGAAAAACTGTTTTTT TRBV25-1 . . TRBJ1-4
CSVGGASGGQYNEQFF TGCAGTGTTGGGGGGGCTAGCGGGGGGCAGTACAATGAGCAGTTCTTC TRBV20-1 . TRBD2 TRBJ2-1
CSARNPGYYGYTF TGCAGTGCTAGAAATCCGGGGTACTATGGCTACACCTTC TRBV20-1 few . TRBJ1-2
CASSQVPGQENQPQHF TGTGCCAGCAGCCAAGTGCCGGGTCAGGAGAATCAGCCCCAGCATTTT TRBV4-2 few . TRBJ1-5
CASSVDSNTGELFF TGTGCCAGCAGCGTAGATTCTAACACCGGGGAGCTGTTTTTT TRBV9 few . TRBJ2-2
CAISESNPTNEKRFF TGTGCCATCAGTGAGTCAAACCCAACTAATGAAAAACGGTTTTTT TRBV10-3 . . TRBJ1-4
CASSLGGNRKGTQYF TGCGCCAGCAGCTTAGGTGGTAATAGGAAGGGGACCCAGTACTTC TRBV5-1 . . TRBJ2-5
CASSLAGGRRSQYF TGTGCCAGCAGTCTAGCGGGGGGCCGCCGATCGCAGTATTTT TRBV12-3/TRBV12-4 once TRBD2 TRBJ2-3
CASSLAGGTGGSSAYGYTF TGTGCCAGCAGCCTCGCGGGTGGGACAGGGGGCTCTTCCGCCTATGGCTACACCTTC TRBV6-1 . TRBD1 TRBJ1-2
CSASARVAYEQYF TGCAGTGCTAGCGCGCGGGTAGCCTACGAGCAGTACTTC TRBV20-1 few . TRBJ2-7
CASRATGDRGYTF TGTGCCAGCAGGGCTACAGGGGACCGGGGCTACACCTTC TRBV25-1 . TRBD1 TRBJ1-2
CSAQESRGNQPQHF TGCAGTGCCCAAGAGAGCAGGGGTAATCAGCCCCAGCATTTT TRBV20-1 few . TRBJ1-5
CASSPRPPPGYEQYF TGTGCCAGCAGCCCTAGACCTCCCCCCGGCTACGAGCAGTACTTC TRBV28 few . TRBJ2-7